The rows below give T cell receptor beta chains drawn from one sample of a study of blood T cell repertoires in COVID-19. This table comes from immunoSEQ multiplex PCR, and its TCRdb copy is limited to in-frame clones, with some not included. The sample holds about 670,000 clones, 70% to 90% seen once. The sample consisted of peripheral blood. All receptors derive from a young woman with acute or convalescent COVID-19. Each CDR3 is given with its conserved first and last residue. The order of the fields is V gene, clone size, D gene, J gene, CDR3 protein, CDR3 DNA. The D gene is left open where the match is weak. The size entry is marked missing in some rows and otherwise reads once, few, many or a size class.

V gene: TRBV19; clone size: .; D gene: TRBD1; J gene: TRBJ1-1; CDR3 protein: CASSIGTGGTEAFF; CDR3 DNA: TGTGCCAGTAGTATAGGGACAGGGGGCACTGAAGCTTTCTTT
V gene: TRBV3-1/TRBV3-2; clone size: .; D gene: .; J gene: TRBJ1-2; CDR3 protein: CASSHDGGAYGYTF; CDR3 DNA: TGTGCCAGCAGCCATGACGGGGGGGCCTATGGCTACACCTTC
V gene: TRBV24-1; clone size: .; D gene: .; J gene: TRBJ1-2; CDR3 protein: CATSRDRTNYGYTF; CDR3 DNA: TGTGCCACCAGCCGAGACAGAACTAACTATGGCTACACCTTC
V gene: TRBV19; clone size: .; D gene: TRBD1; J gene: TRBJ2-2; CDR3 protein: CASSPRTGSSTGELFF; CDR3 DNA: TGTGCCAGTAGTCCCCGGACAGGGTCGAGCACCGGGGAGCTGTTTTTT
V gene: TRBV9; clone size: .; D gene: .; J gene: TRBJ2-7; CDR3 protein: CASSVGSQDFSYEQYF; CDR3 DNA: TGTGCCAGCAGCGTAGGGTCACAGGATTTCTCCTACGAGCAGTACTTC
V gene: TRBV15; clone size: .; D gene: TRBD2; J gene: TRBJ2-1; CDR3 protein: CATSRAPSGKYNEQFF; CDR3 DNA: TGTGCCACCAGCAGAGCTCCTAGCGGGAAATACAATGAGCAGTTCTTC
V gene: TRBV24-1; clone size: once; D gene: TRBD1; J gene: TRBJ1-2; CDR3 protein: CATSDLDRVGGYTF; CDR3 DNA: TGTGCCACCAGTGACCTCGACAGGGTGGGGGGCTACACCTTC
V gene: TRBV4-3; clone size: .; D gene: .; J gene: TRBJ1-3; CDR3 protein: CASSQTRQLSGNTIYF; CDR3 DNA: TGCGCCAGCAGCCAGACCCGACAGCTCTCTGGAAACACCATATATTTT
V gene: TRBV6-4; clone size: .; D gene: TRBD2; J gene: TRBJ2-3; CDR3 protein: CASSDSERGLGNTQYF; CDR3 DNA: TGTGCCAGCAGTGACTCAGAGCGGGGGTTAGGGAATACGCAGTATTTT
V gene: TRBV5-8; clone size: .; D gene: .; J gene: TRBJ1-2; CDR3 protein: CASTSSGGTLSGYTF; CDR3 DNA: TGTGCCAGCACCTCAAGCGGGGGTACTCTATCCGGCTACACCTTC
V gene: TRBV30; clone size: .; D gene: .; J gene: TRBJ1-6; CDR3 protein: CAWSTRYNSPLHF; CDR3 DNA: TGTGCCTGGAGTACCAGATATAATTCACCCCTCCACTTT
V gene: TRBV6-2/TRBV6-3; clone size: .; D gene: .; J gene: TRBJ2-1; CDR3 protein: CASSSSRDWDEQFF; CDR3 DNA: TGTGCCAGCAGTTCCAGCCGGGACTGGGATGAGCAGTTCTTC
V gene: TRBV5-4; clone size: .; D gene: TRBD1; J gene: TRBJ2-5; CDR3 protein: CASSLTGTGYSTQYF; CDR3 DNA: TGTGCCAGCAGCTTAACCGGGACAGGGTATTCGACCCAGTACTTC
V gene: TRBV3-1/TRBV3-2; clone size: .; D gene: .; J gene: TRBJ1-5; CDR3 protein: CASSQVGGGQPQHF; CDR3 DNA: TGTGCCAGCAGCCAAGTCGGGGGAGGTCAGCCCCAGCATTTT
V gene: TRBV6-5; clone size: .; D gene: .; J gene: TRBJ1-4; CDR3 protein: CASRLWRSEKLFF; CDR3 DNA: TGTGCCAGCAGGCTTTGGAGGAGTGAAAAACTGTTTTTT
V gene: TRBV24-1; clone size: .; D gene: TRBD1; J gene: TRBJ2-5; CDR3 protein: CATSDPTPGQGAETQYF; CDR3 DNA: TGTGCCACCAGTGATCCAACCCCCGGACAGGGAGCGGAGACCCAGTACTTC
V gene: TRBV5-6; clone size: .; D gene: .; J gene: TRBJ1-5; CDR3 protein: CASSYGSGQPQHF; CDR3 DNA: TGTGCCAGCAGTTATGGTTCAGGGCAGCCCCAGCATTTT
V gene: TRBV7-2; clone size: .; D gene: .; J gene: TRBJ2-1; CDR3 protein: CASSFQTGIPPYNEQFF; CDR3 DNA: TGTGCCAGCAGCTTCCAGACCGGGATTCCCCCCTACAATGAGCAGTTCTTC
V gene: TRBV9; clone size: .; D gene: .; J gene: TRBJ2-7; CDR3 protein: CASSVGQGWYEQYF; CDR3 DNA: TGTGCCAGCAGCGTAGGGCAGGGGTGGTACGAGCAGTACTTC
V gene: TRBV30; clone size: .; D gene: TRBD1; J gene: TRBJ2-1; CDR3 protein: CAYRQGTYNEQFF; CDR3 DNA: TGTGCCTATAGACAGGGGACCTACAATGAGCAGTTCTTC
V gene: TRBV28; clone size: .; D gene: .; J gene: TRBJ2-7; CDR3 protein: CASRQKPGNALTYEQYF; CDR3 DNA: TGTGCCAGCAGGCAAAAACCAGGGAACGCCCTTACCTACGAGCAGTACTTC
V gene: TRBV10-3; clone size: .; D gene: .; J gene: TRBJ1-3; CDR3 protein: CAISELEVERKSDTIYF; CDR3 DNA: TGTGCCATCAGTGAGCTGGAAGTAGAGCGCAAGTCTGACACCATATATTTT
V gene: TRBV28; clone size: once; D gene: TRBD1; J gene: TRBJ1-2; CDR3 protein: CASSFQGGYGYTF; CDR3 DNA: TGTGCCAGCAGTTTTCAGGGGGGCTATGGCTACACCTTC
V gene: TRBV3-1/TRBV3-2; clone size: .; D gene: .; J gene: TRBJ2-7; CDR3 protein: CASSLTGIAYEQYF; CDR3 DNA: TGTGCCAGCAGCCTCACCGGGATAGCCTACGAGCAGTACTTC
V gene: TRBV5-1; clone size: .; D gene: .; J gene: TRBJ2-1; CDR3 protein: CASSFRVDEQFF; CDR3 DNA: TGCGCCAGCAGCTTCAGGGTCGATGAGCAGTTCTTC
V gene: TRBV9; clone size: .; D gene: .; J gene: TRBJ1-2; CDR3 protein: CASSGGDGNYGYTF; CDR3 DNA: TGTGCCAGCAGCGGGGGGGACGGTAACTATGGCTACACCTTC
V gene: TRBV28; clone size: .; D gene: TRBD1; J gene: TRBJ2-5; CDR3 protein: CASIGGQGRQETQYF; CDR3 DNA: TGTGCCAGCATTGGAGGACAGGGTCGACAAGAGACCCAGTACTTC
V gene: TRBV2; clone size: .; D gene: TRBD2; J gene: TRBJ2-3; CDR3 protein: CASSDQRGGPADTQYF; CDR3 DNA: TGTGCCAGCAGTGATCAGCGGGGGGGCCCCGCAGATACGCAGTATTTT
V gene: TRBV30; clone size: .; D gene: TRBD2; J gene: TRBJ2-5; CDR3 protein: CAWRREGETQYF; CDR3 DNA: TGTGCCTGGCGCAGGGAGGGTGAGACCCAGTACTTC
V gene: TRBV6-5; clone size: few; D gene: TRBD1; J gene: TRBJ1-3; CDR3 protein: CASSEPRGKGNTIYF; CDR3 DNA: TGTGCCAGCTCCGAGCCCAGGGGGAAGGGAAACACCATATATTTT
V gene: TRBV29-1; clone size: .; D gene: .; J gene: TRBJ2-7; CDR3 protein: CSVTRPGLSYEQYF; CDR3 DNA: TGCAGCGTCACCAGGCCGGGACTGTCCTACGAGCAGTACTTC
V gene: TRBV4-2; clone size: .; D gene: TRBD2; J gene: TRBJ2-3; CDR3 protein: CASSQLAGGGTDTQYF; CDR3 DNA: TGTGCCAGCAGCCAACTAGCGGGGGGTGGCACAGATACGCAGTATTTT
V gene: TRBV19; clone size: .; D gene: TRBD1; J gene: TRBJ1-3; CDR3 protein: CASRPTGAGNTIYF; CDR3 DNA: TGTGCCAGTAGACCGACAGGGGCTGGAAACACCATATATTTT
V gene: TRBV5-4; clone size: .; D gene: .; J gene: TRBJ2-5; CDR3 protein: CASSSHDRPPETQYF; CDR3 DNA: TGTGCCAGCAGCTCCCATGACAGACCCCCAGAGACCCAGTACTTC